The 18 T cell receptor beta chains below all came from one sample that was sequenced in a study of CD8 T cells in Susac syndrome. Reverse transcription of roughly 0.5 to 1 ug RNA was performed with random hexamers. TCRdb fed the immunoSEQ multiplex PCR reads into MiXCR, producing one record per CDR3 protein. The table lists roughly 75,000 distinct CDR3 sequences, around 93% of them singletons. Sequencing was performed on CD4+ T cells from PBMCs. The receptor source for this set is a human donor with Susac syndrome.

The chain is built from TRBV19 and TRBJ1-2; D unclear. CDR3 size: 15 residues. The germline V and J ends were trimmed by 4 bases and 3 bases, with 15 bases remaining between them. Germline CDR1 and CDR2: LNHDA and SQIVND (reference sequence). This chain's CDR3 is CASSSGRRADYGYTF. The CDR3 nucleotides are TGTGCCAGTAGTAGTGGACGGCGCGCTGACTATGGCTACACCTTC.

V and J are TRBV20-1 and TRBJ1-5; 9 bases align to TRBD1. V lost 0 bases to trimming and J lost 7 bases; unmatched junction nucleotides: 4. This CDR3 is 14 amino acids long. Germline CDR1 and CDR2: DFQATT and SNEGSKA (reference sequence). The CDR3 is CSARDRTGEQPQHF. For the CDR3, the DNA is TGCAGTGCTAGAGATAGGACAGGGGAACAGCCCCAGCATTTT.

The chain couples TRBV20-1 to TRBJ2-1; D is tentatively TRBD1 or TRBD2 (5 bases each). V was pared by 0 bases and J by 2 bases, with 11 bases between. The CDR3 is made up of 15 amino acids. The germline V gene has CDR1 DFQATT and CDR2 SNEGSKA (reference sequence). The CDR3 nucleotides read TGCAGTGCTAGAGAGGGGACGGTTGCCTACAATGAGCAGTTCTTC. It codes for CSAREGTVAYNEQFF.

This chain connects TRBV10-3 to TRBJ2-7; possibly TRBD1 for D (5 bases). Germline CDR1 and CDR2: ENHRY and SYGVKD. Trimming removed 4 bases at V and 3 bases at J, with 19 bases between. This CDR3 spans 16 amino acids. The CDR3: CAISGTQVQFSYEQYF. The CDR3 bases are TGTGCCATCAGTGGTACACAGGTCCAGTTTAGCTACGAGCAGTACTTC.

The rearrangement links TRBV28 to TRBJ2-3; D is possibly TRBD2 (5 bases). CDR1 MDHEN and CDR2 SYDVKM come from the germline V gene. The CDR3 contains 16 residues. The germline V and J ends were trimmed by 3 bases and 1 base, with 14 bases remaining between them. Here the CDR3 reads CASSLAGLFGTDTQYF. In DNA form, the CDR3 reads TGTGCCAGCAGTTTGGCGGGTTTATTTGGCACAGATACGCAGTATTTT. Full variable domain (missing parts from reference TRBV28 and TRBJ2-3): DVKVTQSSRYLVKRTGEKVFLECVQDMDHENMFWYRQDPGLGLRLIYFSYDVKMKEKGDIPEGYSVSREKKERFSLILESASTNQTSMYLCASSLAGLFGTDTQYFGPGTRLTVL.

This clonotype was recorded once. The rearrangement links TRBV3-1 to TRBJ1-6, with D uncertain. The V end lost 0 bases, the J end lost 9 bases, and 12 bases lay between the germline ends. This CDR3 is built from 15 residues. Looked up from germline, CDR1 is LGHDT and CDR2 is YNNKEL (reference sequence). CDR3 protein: CASSQEGPRGSPLHF. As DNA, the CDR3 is TGTGCCAGCAGCCAAGAGGGCCCCCGGGGTTCACCCCTCCACTTT.

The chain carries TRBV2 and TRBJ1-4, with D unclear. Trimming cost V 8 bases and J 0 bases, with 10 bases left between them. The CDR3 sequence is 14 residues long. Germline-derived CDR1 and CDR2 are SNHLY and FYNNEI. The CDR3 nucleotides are TGTGCCAGCCTCAGGACCTCAACTAATGAAAAACTGTTTTTT. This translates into CASLRTSTNEKLFF.

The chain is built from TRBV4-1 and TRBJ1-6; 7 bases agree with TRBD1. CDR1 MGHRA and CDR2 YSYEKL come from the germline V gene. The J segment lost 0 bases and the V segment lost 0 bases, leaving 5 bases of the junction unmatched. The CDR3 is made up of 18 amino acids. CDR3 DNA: TGCGCCAGCAGCCAAGATTCGGGACAGAGCTCCTATAATTCACCCCTCCACTTT. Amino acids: CASSQDSGQSSYNSPLHF.

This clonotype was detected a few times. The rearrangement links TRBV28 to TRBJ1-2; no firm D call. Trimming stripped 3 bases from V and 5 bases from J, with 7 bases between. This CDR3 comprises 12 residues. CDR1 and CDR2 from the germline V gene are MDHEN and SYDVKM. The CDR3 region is CASSLIGYGYTF. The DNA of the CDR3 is TGTGCCAGCAGTTTGATTGGGTATGGCTACACCTTC.

CDR3 nucleotides: TGTGCCAGCAGCTTAGGCGGCGGGGGCTACGAGCAGTACTTC. It specifies CASSLGGGGYEQYF. J is TRBJ2-7 and V is TRBV11-1; 7 nucleotides align to TRBD2. J lost 3 bases, V lost 1 base, and 3 bases had no gene match. Germline CDR1 is SGHAT and CDR2 is FQDESV (reference sequence). This CDR3 is built from 14 residues. Variable domain in full (rest from reference TRBV11-1 and TRBJ2-7): EAEVAQSPRYKITEKSQAVAFWCDPISGHATLYWYRQILGQGPELLVQFQDESVVDDSQLPKDRFSAERLKGVDSTLKIQPAELGDSAMYLCASSLGGGGYEQYFGPGTRLTVT.

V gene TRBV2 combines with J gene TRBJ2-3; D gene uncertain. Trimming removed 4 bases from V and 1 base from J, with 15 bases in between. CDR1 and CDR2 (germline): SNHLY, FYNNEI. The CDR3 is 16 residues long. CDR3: CASSASRRTRTDTQYF. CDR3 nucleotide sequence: TGTGCCAGCAGTGCCAGCAGGAGAACCCGCACAGATACGCAGTATTTT. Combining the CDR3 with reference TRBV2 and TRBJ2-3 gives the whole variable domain EPEVTQTPSHQVTQMGQEVILRCVPISNHLYFYWYRQILGQKVEFLVSFYNNEISEKSEIFDDQFSVERPDGSNFTLKIRSTKLEDSAMYFCASSASRRTRTDTQYFGPGTRLTVL.

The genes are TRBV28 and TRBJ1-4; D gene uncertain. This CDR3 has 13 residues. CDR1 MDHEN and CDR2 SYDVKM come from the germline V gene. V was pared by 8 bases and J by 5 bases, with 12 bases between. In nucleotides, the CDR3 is TGTGCCAGCGTGCTGAGGCAGAATGAAAAACTGTTTTTT. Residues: CASVLRQNEKLFF.

CDR3: CASSDSGGGADTQYF. In nucleotides, the CDR3 is TGTGCCAGCAGCGACAGCGGAGGGGGCGCAGATACGCAGTATTTT. V usage is TRBV9 and J usage is TRBJ2-3, with D perhaps matching TRBD1 (7 bases). Germline lookup yields CDR1 SGDLS and CDR2 YYNGEE. V was trimmed by 3 bases and J by 4 bases, leaving 15 bases between them. CDR3 size: 15 residues.

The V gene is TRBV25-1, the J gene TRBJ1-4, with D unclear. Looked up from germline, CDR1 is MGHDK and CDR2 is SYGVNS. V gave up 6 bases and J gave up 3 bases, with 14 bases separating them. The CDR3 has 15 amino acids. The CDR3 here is CASSPGETSNEKLFF. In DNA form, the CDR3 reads TGTGCCAGCAGCCCCGGGGAGACGTCTAATGAAAAACTGTTTTTT.

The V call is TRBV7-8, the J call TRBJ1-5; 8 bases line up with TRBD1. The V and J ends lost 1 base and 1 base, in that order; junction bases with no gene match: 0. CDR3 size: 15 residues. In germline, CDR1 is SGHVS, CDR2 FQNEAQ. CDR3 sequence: CASSLGQGSNQPQHF. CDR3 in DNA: TGTGCCAGCAGCTTAGGACAGGGGAGCAATCAGCCCCAGCATTTT.

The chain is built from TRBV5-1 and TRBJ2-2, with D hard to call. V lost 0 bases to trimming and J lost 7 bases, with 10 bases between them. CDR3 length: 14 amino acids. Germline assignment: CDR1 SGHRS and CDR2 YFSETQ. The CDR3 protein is CASSLAGSGGELFF. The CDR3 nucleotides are TGCGCCAGCAGCTTGGCAGGTTCGGGCGGGGAGCTGTTTTTT. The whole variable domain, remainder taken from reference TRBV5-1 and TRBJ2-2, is KAGVTQTPRYLIKTRGQQVTLSCSPISGHRSVSWYQQTPGQGLQFLFEYFSETQRNKGNFPGRFSGRQFSNSRSEMNVSTLELGDSALYLCASSLAGSGGELFFGEGSRLTVL.

The CDR3 bases are TGTGCCAGCAGTTTCGGGGACCCGCGCTATGGCTACACCTTC. This translates into CASSFGDPRYGYTF. This sequence joins TRBV12-3 or TRBV12-4 and TRBJ1-2, with D possibly being TRBD1 (5 bases). CDR3 length: 14 amino acids. V shed 3 bases and J shed 4 bases, with 12 bases lying between them.

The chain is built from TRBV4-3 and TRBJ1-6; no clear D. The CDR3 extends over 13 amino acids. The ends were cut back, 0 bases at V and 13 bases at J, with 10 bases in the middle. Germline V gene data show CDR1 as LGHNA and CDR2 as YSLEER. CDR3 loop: CASSQESRAPLHF. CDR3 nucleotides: TGCGCCAGCAGCCAAGAATCCCGTGCTCCCCTCCACTTT.